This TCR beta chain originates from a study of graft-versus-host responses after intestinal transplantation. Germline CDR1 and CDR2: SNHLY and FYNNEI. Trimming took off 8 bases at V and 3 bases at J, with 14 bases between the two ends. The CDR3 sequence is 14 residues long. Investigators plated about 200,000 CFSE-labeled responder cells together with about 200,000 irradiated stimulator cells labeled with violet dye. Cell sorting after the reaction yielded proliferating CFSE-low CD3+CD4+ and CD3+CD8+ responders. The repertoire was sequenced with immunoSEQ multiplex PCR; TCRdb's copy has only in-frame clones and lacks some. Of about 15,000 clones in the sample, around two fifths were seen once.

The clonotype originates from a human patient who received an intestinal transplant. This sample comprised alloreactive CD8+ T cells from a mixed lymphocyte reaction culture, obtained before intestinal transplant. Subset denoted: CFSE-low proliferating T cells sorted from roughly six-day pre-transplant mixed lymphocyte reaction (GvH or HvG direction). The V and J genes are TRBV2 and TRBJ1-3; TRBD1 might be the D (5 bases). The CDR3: CASQMFGGGNTIYF. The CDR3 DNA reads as TGTGCCAGCCAAATGTTCGGGGGTGGAAACACCATATATTTT.